The TCR beta chain described here comes from a study of metastatic and nonmetastatic thyroid tumors. The overall study: Repertoires were compared across blood and tumor or nodule tissue from malignant and benign thyroid patients. Findings and limits, study-wide: Reportedly, malignant thyroid tumors had significantly higher TCR beta diversity than benign nodules, in blood and tumor.

No treatment of any kind had been given to any patient before thyroid surgery. This clone has at least ten counts. The antigen remains undetermined. Germline values: CDR1 LNHDA, CDR2 SQIVND (reference sequence). V shed 4 bases and J shed 14 bases, with 17 bases lying between them. CDR3 size: 12 residues. As handled by the study authors: In papillary thyroid cancer, a distant-metastasis classifier was built using CDR3 differences across clinicopathological groups. TCRdb redid the clone calls on the PCR reads using MiXCR. The V and J calls follow TCRdb's processing rather than the paper's. The repertoire holds tens of thousands of clones, roughly 12% seen once, with approximately 8.8% in the top ten.

The material sequenced was blood. The sequence was obtained from a male donor with papillary thyroid cancer or a benign thyroid nodule (not recorded which). Some clones in this sample may be carry-over from other donors' samples. The V and J genes are TRBV19 and TRBJ1-2, with D unclear. The CDR3 DNA sequence: TGTGCCAGTAGTACCTGGACGGAGCCTAGTACCTTC. As protein: CASSTWTEPSTF. Supplemented by reference TRBV19 and TRBJ1-2, the full variable domain reads DGGITQSPKYLFRKEGQNVTLSCEQNLNHDAMYWYRQDPGQGLRLIYYSQIVNDFQKGDIAEGYSVSREKKESFPLTVTSAQKNPTAFYLCASSTWTEPSTFGSGTRLTVV.